A single sample is the source of the 10 T cell receptor beta chains below, sequenced in a study of blood T cell repertoires in COVID-19. Only in-frame clones appear in the TCRdb table, and some are missing; sequencing was by immunoSEQ multiplex PCR. This table holds tens of thousands of clones, around four fifths found once. The sample taken for sequencing was peripheral blood. These receptors were obtained from a man between 65 and 85 years old with acute or convalescent COVID-19.

The chain recombines TRBV5-1 with TRBJ1-5; 7 positions match TRBD1. This CDR3 spans 15 amino acids. Germline V CDR1 and CDR2: SGHRS, YFSETQ. V lost 2 bases, J lost 4 bases, and 6 bases stayed unmatched. CDR3 in DNA: TGCGCCAGCAGCTTACAGACAGGGCCTAATCAGCCCCAGCATTTT. It encodes CASSLQTGPNQPQHF.

V gene TRBV2 combines with J gene TRBJ2-7, with a tentative D call TRBD1 (6 bases). The CDR3 spans 16 residues. CDR1 is SNHLY and CDR2 is FYNNEI in the germline V gene. The V end was cut by 2 bases, the J end by 0 bases, with 14 bases between. CDR3 in DNA: TGTGCCAGCAGTGAATACACCCGAGGGGGCTCCTACGAGCAGTACTTC. As protein: CASSEYTRGGSYEQYF.

This sequence joins TRBV10-3 and TRBJ2-1, with a possible D match to TRBD2 (6 bases). V was clipped by 0 bases and J by 8 bases, with 8 bases between them. CDR1 is ENHRY and CDR2 is SYGVKD in the germline V gene. The CDR3 has 13 residues. DNA for the CDR3: TGTGCCATCAGTGAGTCGGGGGGACATGAGCAGTTCTTC. Translation gives CAISESGGHEQFF.

This sequence joins TRBV19 and TRBJ1-5; D is unclear. The germline V gene has CDR1 LNHDA and CDR2 SQIVND (reference sequence). V was trimmed by 0 bases and J by 4 bases, leaving 4 bases between them. The CDR3 runs 13 residues. The CDR3 nucleotides are TGTGCCAGTAGTATAGACTTGAATCAGCCCCAGCATTTT. Translating gives CASSIDLNQPQHF. The entire variable domain, with the rest obtained from reference TRBV19 and TRBJ1-5, is as follows: DGGITQSPKYLFRKEGQNVTLSCEQNLNHDAMYWYRQDPGQGLRLIYYSQIVNDFQKGDIAEGYSVSREKKESFPLTVTSAQKNPTAFYLCASSIDLNQPQHFGDGTRLSIL.

The J gene is TRBJ2-5, the V gene TRBV11-3, with 9 nucleotides matching TRBD2. Germline V CDR1 and CDR2: SGHNT, YENEEA. The CDR3 sequence is 17 residues long. The junction had 11 bases not matched to a gene; V was cut back by 5 bases and J by 1 base. The CDR3 sequence is CASSRRGGDPTQETQYF. The CDR3 DNA is TGTGCCAGCAGCCGGCGCGGGGGGGACCCTACCCAAGAGACCCAGTACTTC. The complete variable domain, with remaining parts taken from reference TRBV11-3 and TRBJ2-5, reads EAGVVQSPRYKIIEKKQPVAFWCNPISGHNTLYWYLQNLGQGPELLIRYENEEAVDDSQLPKDRFSAERLKGVDSTLKIQPAELGDSAVYLCASSRRGGDPTQETQYFGPGTRLLVL.

The chain has TRBV5-1 and TRBJ2-3; D possibly corresponds to TRBD2 (6 bases). Trimming removed 0 bases from V and 3 bases from J, with 8 bases in between. The germline CDR1 and CDR2 sequences are SGHRS and YFSETQ. The CDR3 length is 14 residues. CDR3: CASSLERGTDTQYF. The CDR3 DNA is TGCGCCAGCAGCTTGGAACGGGGGACAGATACGCAGTATTTT.

This clone came up once. The chain combines TRBV9 with TRBJ2-3, with TRBD1 matching over 8 bases. Trimming removed 5 bases from V and 8 bases from J; junction bases left unmatched: 25. This CDR3 has 19 amino acids. Germline V gives CDR1 SGDLS, CDR2 YYNGEE. The chain's CDR3 is CASSLMGDRRRRLRGTQYF. CDR3 DNA: TGTGCCAGCAGTCTAATGGGGGACAGGCGAAGGCGGTTGAGAGGTACGCAGTATTTT.

This chain joins TRBV10-3 and TRBJ1-6; no clear D gene. CDR1 ENHRY and CDR2 SYGVKD come from the germline V gene. The V and J ends lost 2 bases and 1 base respectively, with 18 bases between them. This CDR3 spans 19 amino acids. Written as DNA, the CDR3 is TGTGCCATCAGTGAGCCGACCGTGAGGCTTGGGTCCTATAATTCACCCCTCCACTTT. Translation: CAISEPTVRLGSYNSPLHF.

The chain couples TRBV18 to TRBJ1-1; D ambiguous. The V end lost 3 bases, the J end lost 7 bases, and 27 bases lay between the germline ends. Per germline, CDR1 KGHSH and CDR2 LQKENI. The CDR3 totals 18 residues. The CDR3 sequence: CASSPWVGQLDRRGEAFF. CDR3 DNA: TGTGCCAGCTCACCTTGGGTCGGGCAGCTAGATCGGCGGGGTGAAGCTTTCTTT.

The chain recombines TRBV5-4 with TRBJ2-5; maybe TRBD2 (5 bases). This CDR3 is 13 amino acids long. CDR1 SGHNT and CDR2 YYREEE come from the germline V gene (reference sequence). V lost 4 bases, J lost 5 bases, and 12 bases lay in between. CDR3 nucleotides: TGTGCCAGCAGCACTACTAGACGGGAGACCCAGTACTTC. Its protein is CASSTTRRETQYF.